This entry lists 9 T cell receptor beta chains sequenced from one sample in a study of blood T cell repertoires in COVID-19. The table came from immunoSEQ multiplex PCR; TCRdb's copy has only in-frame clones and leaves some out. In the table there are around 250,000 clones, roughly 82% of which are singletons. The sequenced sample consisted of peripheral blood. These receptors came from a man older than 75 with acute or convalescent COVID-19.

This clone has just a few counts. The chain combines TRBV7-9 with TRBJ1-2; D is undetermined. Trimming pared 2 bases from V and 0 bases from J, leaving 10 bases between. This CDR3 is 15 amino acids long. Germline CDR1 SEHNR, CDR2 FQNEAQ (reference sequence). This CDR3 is CASSLTQQTNYGYTF. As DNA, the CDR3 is TGTGCCAGCAGCTTAACCCAACAGACTAACTATGGCTACACCTTC.

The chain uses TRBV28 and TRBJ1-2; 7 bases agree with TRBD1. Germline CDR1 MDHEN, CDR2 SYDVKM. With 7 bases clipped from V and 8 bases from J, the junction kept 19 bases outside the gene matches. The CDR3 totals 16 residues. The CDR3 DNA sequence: TGTGCCAGCACTATCCTTTTAACTCAAACAGGGGTAGGCTACACCTTC. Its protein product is CASTILLTQTGVGYTF.

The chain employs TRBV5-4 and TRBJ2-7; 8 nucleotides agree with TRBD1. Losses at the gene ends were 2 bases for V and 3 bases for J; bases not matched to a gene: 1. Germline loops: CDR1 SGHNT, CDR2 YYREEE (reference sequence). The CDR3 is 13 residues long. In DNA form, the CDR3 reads TGTGCCAGCAGCTTAGACAGGGGCTACGAGCAGTACTTC. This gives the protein CASSLDRGYEQYF.

Written as DNA, the CDR3 is TGTGCCAGCAGTGATCAGGGCCAGAGATTCAATCAGCCCCAGCATTTT. This codes for CASSDQGQRFNQPQHF. The chain links TRBV2 to TRBJ1-5, with D possibly TRBD1 on 5 matching bases. Trimming removed 3 bases at V and 3 bases at J, with 15 bases between. Germline values: CDR1 SNHLY, CDR2 FYNNEI. CDR3 length: 16 residues.

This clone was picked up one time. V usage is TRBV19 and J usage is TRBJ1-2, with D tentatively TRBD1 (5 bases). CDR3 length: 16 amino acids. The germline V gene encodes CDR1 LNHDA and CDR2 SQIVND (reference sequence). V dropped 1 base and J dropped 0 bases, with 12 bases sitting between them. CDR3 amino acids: CASSIGGTSSNYGYTF. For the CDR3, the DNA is TGTGCCAGTAGTATAGGGGGCACCTCCTCTAACTATGGCTACACCTTC.

The CDR3 protein is CASTDLFNEQFF. The CDR3 region has the DNA TGTGCCAGCACCGACTTATTTAATGAGCAGTTCTTC. The chain links TRBV12-3 or TRBV12-4 to TRBJ2-1; unclear D gene. The CDR3 extends over 12 amino acids. V was pared by 7 bases and J by 7 bases, with 11 bases between.

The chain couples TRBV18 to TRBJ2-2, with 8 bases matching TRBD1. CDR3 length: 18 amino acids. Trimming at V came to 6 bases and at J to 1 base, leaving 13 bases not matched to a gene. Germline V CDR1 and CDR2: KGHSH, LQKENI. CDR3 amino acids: CASSRGGQGWVNTGELFF. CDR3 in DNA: TGTGCCAGCTCCCGCGGCGGACAGGGCTGGGTGAACACCGGGGAGCTGTTTTTT.

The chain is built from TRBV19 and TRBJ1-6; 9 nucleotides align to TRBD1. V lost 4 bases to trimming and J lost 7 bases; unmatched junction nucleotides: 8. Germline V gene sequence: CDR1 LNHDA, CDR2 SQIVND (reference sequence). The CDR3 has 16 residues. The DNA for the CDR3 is TGTGCCAGTAGTAACCAAAACAGGGGGCGAAATTCACCCCTCCACTTT. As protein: CASSNQNRGRNSPLHF.

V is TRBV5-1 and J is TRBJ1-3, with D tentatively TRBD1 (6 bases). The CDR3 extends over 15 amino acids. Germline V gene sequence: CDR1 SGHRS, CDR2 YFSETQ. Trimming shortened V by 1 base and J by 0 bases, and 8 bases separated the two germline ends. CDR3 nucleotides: TGCGCCAGCAGCTTGCAGGGGCGCTCTGGAAACACCATATATTTT. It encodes CASSLQGRSGNTIYF.